This TCR beta chain derives from a study of T cells in Graves' hyperthyroidism and ophthalmopathy. The CDR3 regions of TCR beta were amplified from RNA transcripts. First-round RT-PCR with HTBI primers amplified the TCR CDR3 region. A single record per CDR3 protein comes from TCRdb applying MiXCR to the multiplex PCR reads. The data hold hundreds of thousands of distinct CDR3 sequences, with 35% to 55% observed a single time. CDR1 is MGHRA, CDR2 YSYEKL, per germline. V shed 5 bases and J 5 bases; nucleotides not matched to a gene: 13. This CDR3 spans 17 amino acids. The V call is TRBV4-1, the J call TRBJ2-7, with 12 bases that match TRBD2. The specimen was peripheral blood or thyroid tissue (not recorded which). The sequence was obtained from a woman aged 18-29 years with Graves' hyperthyroidism. The CDR3 protein is CASSSRLAGVGRDEQYF. The CDR3 nucleotides are TGCGCCAGCAGCTCCCGACTAGCGGGAGTTGGGCGTGACGAGCAGTACTTC.